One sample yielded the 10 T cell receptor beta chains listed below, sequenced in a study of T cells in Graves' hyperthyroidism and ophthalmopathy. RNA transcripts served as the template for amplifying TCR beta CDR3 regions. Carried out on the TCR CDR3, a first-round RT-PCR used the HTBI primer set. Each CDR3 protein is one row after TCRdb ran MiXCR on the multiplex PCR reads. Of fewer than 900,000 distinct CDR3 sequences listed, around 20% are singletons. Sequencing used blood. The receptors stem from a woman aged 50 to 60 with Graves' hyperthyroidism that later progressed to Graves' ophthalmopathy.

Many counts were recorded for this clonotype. The CDR3 is CASSPRSRDHYNEQFF. In DNA, the CDR3 is TGTGCCAGCTCACCAAGGAGCAGGGACCACTACAATGAGCAGTTCTTC. The rearrangement links TRBV18 to TRBJ2-1, with D perhaps assigned TRBD1 or TRBD2 (5 bases each). The V end was cut by 2 bases, the J end by 3 bases, with 14 bases between. CDR1 and CDR2 from the germline V gene are KGHSH and LQKENI. There are 16 residues in the CDR3.

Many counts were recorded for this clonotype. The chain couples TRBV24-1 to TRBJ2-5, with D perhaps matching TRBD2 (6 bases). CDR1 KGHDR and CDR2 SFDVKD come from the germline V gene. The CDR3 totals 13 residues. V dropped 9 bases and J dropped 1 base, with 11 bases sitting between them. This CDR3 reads CATSAGSQETQYF. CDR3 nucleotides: TGTGCCACCTCGGCGGGGAGCCAAGAGACCCAGTACTTC.

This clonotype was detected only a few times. The CDR3 DNA reads as TGTGCCTGGACCATAAGCGGGGCAGTGATTAACTATGGCTACACCTTC. This sequence encodes CAWTISGAVINYGYTF. The V and J genes are TRBV30 and TRBJ1-2; possibly TRBD1 for D (5 bases). This CDR3 region has 16 residues. CDR1 and CDR2 (germline): GTSNPN, SVGIG (reference sequence). V was pared by 4 bases and J by 1 base, with 19 bases between.

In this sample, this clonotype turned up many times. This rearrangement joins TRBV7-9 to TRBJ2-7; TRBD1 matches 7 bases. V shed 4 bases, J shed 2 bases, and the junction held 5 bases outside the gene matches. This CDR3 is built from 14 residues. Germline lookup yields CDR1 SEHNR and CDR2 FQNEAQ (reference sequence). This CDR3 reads CASSSRQGTYEQYF. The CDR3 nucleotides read TGTGCCAGCAGCTCCCGACAGGGAACCTACGAGCAGTACTTC.

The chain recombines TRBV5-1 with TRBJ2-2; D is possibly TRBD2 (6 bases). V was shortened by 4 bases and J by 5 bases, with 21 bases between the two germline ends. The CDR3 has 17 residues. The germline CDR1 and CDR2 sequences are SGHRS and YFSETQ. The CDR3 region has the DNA TGCGCCAGCAGCCTAGGGCCTAGCGATATTAGGACCGGGGAGCTGTTTTTT. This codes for CASSLGPSDIRTGELFF.

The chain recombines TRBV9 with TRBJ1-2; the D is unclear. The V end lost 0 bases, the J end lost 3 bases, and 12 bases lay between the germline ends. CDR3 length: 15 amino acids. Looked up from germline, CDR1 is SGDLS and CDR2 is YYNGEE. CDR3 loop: CASSVGETPHYGYTF. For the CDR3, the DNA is TGTGCCAGCAGCGTAGGGGAGACTCCACACTATGGCTACACCTTC.

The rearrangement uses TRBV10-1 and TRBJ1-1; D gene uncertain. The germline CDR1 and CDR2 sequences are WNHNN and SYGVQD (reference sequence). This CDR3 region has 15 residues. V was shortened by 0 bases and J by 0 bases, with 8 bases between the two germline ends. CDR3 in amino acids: CASSESTDLNTEAFF. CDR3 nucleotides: TGCGCCAGCAGTGAGTCGACGGACCTGAACACTGAAGCTTTCTTT.

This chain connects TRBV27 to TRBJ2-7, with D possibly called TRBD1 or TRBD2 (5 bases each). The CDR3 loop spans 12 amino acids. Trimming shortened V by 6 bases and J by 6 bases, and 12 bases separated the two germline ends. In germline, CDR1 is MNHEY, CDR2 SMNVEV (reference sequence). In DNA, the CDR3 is TGTGCCAGCAGCAAAAACGGGGCCGAGCAGTACTTC. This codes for CASSKNGAEQYF.

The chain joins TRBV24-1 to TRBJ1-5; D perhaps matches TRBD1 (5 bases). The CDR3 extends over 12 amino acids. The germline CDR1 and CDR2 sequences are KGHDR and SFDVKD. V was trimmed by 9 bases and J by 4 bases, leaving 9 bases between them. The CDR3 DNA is TGTGCCACCTCCCAGGGTAATCAGCCCCAGCATTTT. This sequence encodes CATSQGNQPQHF.

CDR3 sequence (DNA): TGTGCCAGCAGTCCCTTCATCAGGGGTGGTCGCTACGAGCAGTACTTC. It yields the protein CASSPFIRGGRYEQYF. V gene TRBV12-3 or TRBV12-4 combines with J gene TRBJ2-7, with D tentatively TRBD1 (6 bases). V lost 5 bases and J lost 3, with 20 bases in between. The CDR3 runs 16 residues.